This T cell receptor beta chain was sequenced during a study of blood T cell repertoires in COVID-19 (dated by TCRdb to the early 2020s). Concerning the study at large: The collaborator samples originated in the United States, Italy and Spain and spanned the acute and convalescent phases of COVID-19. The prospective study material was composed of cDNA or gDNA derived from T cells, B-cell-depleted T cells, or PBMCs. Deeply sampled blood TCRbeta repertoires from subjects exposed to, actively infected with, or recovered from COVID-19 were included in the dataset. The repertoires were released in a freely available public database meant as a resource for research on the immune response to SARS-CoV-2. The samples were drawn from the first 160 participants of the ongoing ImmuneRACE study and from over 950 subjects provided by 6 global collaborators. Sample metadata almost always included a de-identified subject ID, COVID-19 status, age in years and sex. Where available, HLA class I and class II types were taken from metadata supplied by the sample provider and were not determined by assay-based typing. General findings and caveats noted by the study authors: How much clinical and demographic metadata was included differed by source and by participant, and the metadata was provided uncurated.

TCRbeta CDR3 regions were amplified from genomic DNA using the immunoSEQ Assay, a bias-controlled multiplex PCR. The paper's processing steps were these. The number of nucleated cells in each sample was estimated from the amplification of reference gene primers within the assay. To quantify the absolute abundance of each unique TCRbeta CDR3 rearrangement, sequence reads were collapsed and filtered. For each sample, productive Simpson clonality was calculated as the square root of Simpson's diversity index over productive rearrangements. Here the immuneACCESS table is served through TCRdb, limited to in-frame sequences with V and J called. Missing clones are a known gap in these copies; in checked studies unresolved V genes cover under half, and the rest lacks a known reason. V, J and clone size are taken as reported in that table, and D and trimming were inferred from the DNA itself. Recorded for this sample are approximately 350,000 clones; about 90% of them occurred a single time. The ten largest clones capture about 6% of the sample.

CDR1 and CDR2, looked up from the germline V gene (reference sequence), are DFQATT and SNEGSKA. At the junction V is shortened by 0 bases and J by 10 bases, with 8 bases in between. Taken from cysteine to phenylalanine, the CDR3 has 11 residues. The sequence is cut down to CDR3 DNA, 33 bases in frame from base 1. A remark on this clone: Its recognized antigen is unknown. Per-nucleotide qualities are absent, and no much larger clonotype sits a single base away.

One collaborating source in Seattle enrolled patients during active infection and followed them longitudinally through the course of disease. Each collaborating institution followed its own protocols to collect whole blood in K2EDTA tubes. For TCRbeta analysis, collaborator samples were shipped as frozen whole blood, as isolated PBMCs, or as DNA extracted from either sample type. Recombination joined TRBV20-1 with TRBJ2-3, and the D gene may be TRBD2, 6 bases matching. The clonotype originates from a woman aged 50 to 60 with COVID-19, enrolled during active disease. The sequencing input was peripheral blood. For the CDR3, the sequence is CSARDSGSQYF. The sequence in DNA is TGCAGTGCTAGAGATAGCGGCTCGCAGTATTTT.